This T cell receptor beta chain is from a study of cytomegalovirus exposure and HLA in healthy donors. Study summary: Genetic ancestry analysis placed approximately 79% of the 300 to 500 donors that were genotyped in the Caucasian-associated cluster.

V lost 2 bases, J lost 6 bases, and 10 bases lay in between. There are 13 residues in the CDR3. Looked up from germline, CDR1 is KGHSH and CDR2 is LQKENI. This PCR relied on a set of 60 Vbeta primers and 13 Jbeta primers. The assay was immunoSEQ multiplex PCR, and TCRdb's table has in-frame clones only and misses some. Seen here are about 110,000 clones, approximately 66% observed once, and the top ten hold roughly 11%. The receptor's source is a man aged 40-55 years in good health and CMV-seropositive. This chain joins TRBV18 and TRBJ1-2; D might be TRBD1 (6 bases). The sequencing input was PBMCs. CDR3 protein: CASSPGNRDGYTF. For the CDR3, the DNA is TGTGCCAGCTCACCAGGGAACAGGGATGGCTACACCTTC.